These 16 T cell receptor beta chains originate from one sample sequenced in a study of control samples from healthy donors and cancer patients. Libraries were prepared by immunoSEQ multiplex PCR; TCRdb keeps only in-frame clonotypes and omits some of them. Among around 180,000 clones listed, more than 85% were seen once. Sequencing was carried out using blood. Every receptor here comes from a woman aged 40 to 55 in good health.

The V and J genes are TRBV11-2 and TRBJ2-4, with TRBD2 matching 7 bases. The CDR3 sequence is 15 residues long. From germline, CDR1 is SGHAT and CDR2 FQNNGV. With 3 bases clipped from V and 5 bases from J, the junction kept 7 bases outside the gene matches. CDR3 coding DNA: TGTGCCAGCAGCTTGGAGGAGCGGGGACAAAACATTCAGTACTTC. Its protein is CASSLEERGQNIQYF.

The rearrangement uses TRBV27 and TRBJ1-2; no reliable D call. The length of the CDR3 is 15 residues. The V gene's germline CDR1 is MNHEY and CDR2 SMNVEV (reference sequence). V was clipped by 2 bases and J by 2 bases, with 12 bases between them. The CDR3 DNA reads as TGTGCCAGCAGTTTACGCGGTGAATCAAACTATGGCTACACCTTC. Protein product: CASSLRGESNYGYTF.

The chain employs TRBV11-2 and TRBJ2-7, with TRBD2 as a possible D gene (6 bases). Germline CDR1 SGHAT, CDR2 FQNNGV. The length of the CDR3 is 15 residues. V lost 5 bases to trimming and J lost 6 bases, with 20 bases between them. The CDR3 nucleotides are TGTGCCAGCAGCGGCTGGGGGAGGTCGCACGGCGAGCAGTACTTC. This gives the protein CASSGWGRSHGEQYF.

This chain connects TRBV12-3 or TRBV12-4 to TRBJ1-2, with D uncertain. CDR3 length: 11 amino acids. Trimming pared 6 bases from V and 7 bases from J, leaving 9 bases between. CDR3 residues: CASSWEGGYTF. DNA of the CDR3: TGTGCCAGCAGCTGGGAGGGTGGCTACACCTTC.

This chain uses TRBV5-1 with TRBJ1-4; D possibly corresponds to TRBD1 (5 bases). V was pared by 2 bases and J by 7 bases, with 6 bases between. This CDR3 is 12 amino acids long. Looked up from germline, CDR1 is SGHRS and CDR2 is YFSETQ. CDR3 amino acids: CASSFGGEKLFF. CDR3 DNA: TGCGCCAGCAGCTTTGGGGGTGAAAAACTGTTTTTT.

The chain has TRBV25-1 and TRBJ2-7; D gene ambiguous. The CDR3 sequence is 10 residues long. Germline V gives CDR1 MGHDK, CDR2 SYGVNS. V dropped 6 bases and J dropped 6 bases, with 6 bases sitting between them. The CDR3, as DNA: TGTGCCAGCAGCCTAGGCGAGCAGTACTTC. This gives the protein CASSLGEQYF.

This chain links TRBV7-2 with TRBJ1-6, with TRBD1 matching 7 bases. The CDR3 consists of 16 residues. Germline lookup yields CDR1 SGHTA and CDR2 FQGNSA. The J segment lost 4 bases and the V segment lost 5 bases, leaving 8 bases of the junction unmatched. The CDR3 protein is CASSPHLGQYNSPLHF. As DNA, the CDR3 is TGTGCCAGCAGCCCACACCTGGGACAGTATAATTCACCCCTCCACTTT.

The chain links TRBV5-1 to TRBJ2-1; 7 bases are shared with TRBD2. Trimming cost V 4 bases and J 7 bases; bases outside gene matches: 8. The CDR3 covers 14 residues. Germline V CDR1 and CDR2: SGHRS, YFSETQ. CDR3 in DNA: TGCGCCAGCAGCCTCGGGGGGACGGGGAATGAGCAGTTCTTC. This gives the protein CASSLGGTGNEQFF.

The J gene is TRBJ2-2, the V gene TRBV7-9; TRBD1 matches 9 bases. This CDR3 region has 15 residues. V shed 4 bases, J shed 3 bases, and the junction held 3 bases outside the gene matches. The V gene's germline CDR1 is SEHNR and CDR2 FQNEAQ (reference sequence). The CDR3 DNA sequence: TGTGCCAGCAGCTGGGGGGACAGGGACACCGGGGAGCTGTTTTTT. Translation gives CASSWGDRDTGELFF.

The chain uses TRBV5-1 and TRBJ2-1, with a weak D call TRBD2 (7 bases). CDR3 length: 16 amino acids. The ends were cut back, 2 bases at V and 8 bases at J, with 20 bases in the middle. Germline assignment: CDR1 SGHRS and CDR2 YFSETQ. Here the CDR3 reads CASSLQPLGGVDEQFF. The CDR3 region has the DNA TGCGCCAGCAGCTTACAACCACTAGGGGGGGTTGATGAGCAGTTCTTC.

V and J are TRBV5-5 and TRBJ1-1, with D unclear. Germline CDR1 is SGHKS and CDR2 is YYEKEE (reference sequence). V lost 5 bases to trimming and J lost 0 bases, with 14 bases between them. The CDR3 is 15 amino acids. The CDR3 region is CASSLSPSLNTEAFF. The CDR3 nucleotides are TGTGCCAGCAGTCTTAGTCCCAGCTTGAACACTGAAGCTTTCTTT.

The rearrangement joins TRBV5-1 to TRBJ2-7; maybe TRBD1 (5 bases). The V end was cut by 5 bases, the J end by 3 bases, with 24 bases between. The CDR3 is 17 amino acids. Looked up from germline, CDR1 is SGHRS and CDR2 is YFSETQ. CDR3 sequence reads: CASSHGADFRVGYEQYF. CDR3 DNA: TGCGCCAGCAGTCATGGGGCCGACTTCCGGGTGGGCTACGAGCAGTACTTC.

CDR3 sequence: CASSTSAGMSPLHF. The CDR3 DNA sequence: TGTGCCAGTAGTACGAGCGCGGGTATGTCACCCCTCCACTTT. V gene TRBV19 combines with J gene TRBJ1-6; D is unclear. The germline CDR1 and CDR2 sequences are LNHDA and SQIVND (reference sequence). The CDR3 totals 14 residues. The V and J ends lost 4 bases and 10 bases respectively, with 14 bases between them.

The V and J genes are TRBV5-4 and TRBJ1-1; 7 bases line up with TRBD1. CDR3 length equals 19 residues. J gave up 5 bases and V 0 bases, and 19 bases lay outside the gene matches. CDR1 and CDR2 from the germline V gene are SGHNT and YYREEE (reference sequence). This chain's CDR3 is CASSLDPGQVGGLGTEAFF. As DNA, the CDR3 is TGTGCCAGCAGCTTGGATCCAGGTCAGGTAGGGGGCCTCGGGACTGAAGCTTTCTTT.

The chain is built from TRBV10-1 and TRBJ1-1; D may be TRBD1 (5 bases). Per the germline V gene, CDR1 is WNHNN and CDR2 is SYGVQD (reference sequence). Trimming took off 2 bases at V and 0 bases at J, with 10 bases between the two ends. This CDR3 has 15 amino acids. CDR3 loop: CASSETGDMNTEAFF. The CDR3 DNA reads TGCGCCAGCAGTGAGACAGGAGACATGAACACTGAAGCTTTCTTT.

The chain has TRBV19 and TRBJ1-5; weak D call: TRBD1 (6 bases). Between the trimmed V and J ends, which lost 5 bases and 1 base, there was a span of 12 bases. CDR3 length: 15 residues. The germline gives CDR1 LNHDA, CDR2 SQIVND (reference sequence). This CDR3 is CASSLGGRSNQPQHF. CDR3 coding DNA: TGTGCCAGTAGTCTCGGGGGGCGAAGCAATCAGCCCCAGCATTTT.